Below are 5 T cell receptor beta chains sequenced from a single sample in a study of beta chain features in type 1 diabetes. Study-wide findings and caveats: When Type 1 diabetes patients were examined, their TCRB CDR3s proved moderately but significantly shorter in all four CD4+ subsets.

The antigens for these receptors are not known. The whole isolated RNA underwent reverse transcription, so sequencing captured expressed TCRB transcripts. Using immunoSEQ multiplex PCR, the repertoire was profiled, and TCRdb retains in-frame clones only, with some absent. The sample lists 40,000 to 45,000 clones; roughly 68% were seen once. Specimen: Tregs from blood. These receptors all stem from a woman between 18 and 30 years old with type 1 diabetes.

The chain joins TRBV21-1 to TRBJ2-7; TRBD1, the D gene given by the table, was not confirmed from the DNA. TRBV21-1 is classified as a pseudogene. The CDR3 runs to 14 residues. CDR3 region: CASSKEQGPYEQYF. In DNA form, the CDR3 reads TGTGCCAGCAGCAAAGAACAGGGGCCCTACGAGCAGTACTTC.

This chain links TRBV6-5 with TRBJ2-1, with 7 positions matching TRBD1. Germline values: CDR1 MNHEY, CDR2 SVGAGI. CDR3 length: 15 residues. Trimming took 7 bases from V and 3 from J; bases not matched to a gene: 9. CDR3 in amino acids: CASMKDRDSYNEQFF. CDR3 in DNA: TGTGCCAGCATGAAGGACCGGGACAGCTACAATGAGCAGTTCTTC.

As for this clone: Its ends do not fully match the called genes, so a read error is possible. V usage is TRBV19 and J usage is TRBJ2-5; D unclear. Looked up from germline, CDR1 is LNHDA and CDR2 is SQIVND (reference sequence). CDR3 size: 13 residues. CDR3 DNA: TGTGCCAGTAGTATAGGACTCCAAGGGACCCAGTACTTC. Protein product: CASSIGLQGTQYF.

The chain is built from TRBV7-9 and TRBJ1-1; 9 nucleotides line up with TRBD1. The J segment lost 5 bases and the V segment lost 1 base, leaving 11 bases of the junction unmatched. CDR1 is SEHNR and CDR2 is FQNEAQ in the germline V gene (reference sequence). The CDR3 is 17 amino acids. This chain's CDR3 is CASSLEAYRGRRTEAFF. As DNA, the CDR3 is TGTGCCAGCAGCTTAGAGGCCTACAGGGGGCGGAGGACTGAAGCTTTCTTT. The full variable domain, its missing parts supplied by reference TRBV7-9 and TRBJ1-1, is DTGVSQNPRHKITKRGQNVTFRCDPISEHNRLYWYRQTLGQGPEFLTYFQNEAQLEKSRLLSDRFSAERPKGSFSTLEIQRTEQGDSAMYLCASSLEAYRGRRTEAFFGQGTRLTVV.

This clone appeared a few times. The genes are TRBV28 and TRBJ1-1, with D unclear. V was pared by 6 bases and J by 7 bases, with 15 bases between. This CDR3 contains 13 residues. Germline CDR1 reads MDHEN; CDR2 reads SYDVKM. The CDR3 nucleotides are TGTGCCAGCAGGCTTACTGTTTCGGGTGAAGCTTTCTTT. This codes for CASRLTVSGEAFF.